This T cell receptor (beta chain) originates from a study of blood T cell repertoires in COVID-19. Overall study context: Sample material is recorded as cDNA or gDNA derived from T cells, B-cell-depleted T cells, or PBMCs.

Authors' data handling: Nucleated cell number was recorded as an estimate derived from reference gene primer amplification. Sequenced by immunoSEQ multiplex PCR; TCRdb stores in-frame clones only, minus some. V and J calls and clone size are given by that table; D and trimming were obtained from the DNA. The sample records 140,000 or so clones, approximately 84% being singletons. Residents of about two dozen US areas, aged roughly 18 to 89 years, made up the participants. Germline values: CDR1 LNHDA, CDR2 SQIVND (reference sequence). Trimming shortened V by 6 bases and J by 5 bases, and 10 bases separated the two germline ends. The CDR3 covers 12 residues.

The specimen was PBMCs or T cells enriched from blood (not recorded which). The TCR comes from a woman between 45 and 65 years old with acute COVID-19. J is TRBJ1-1 and V is TRBV19, with a tentative D call TRBD1 (5 bases). The CDR3 region is CASRNTGTEAFF. The CDR3 DNA reads as TGTGCCAGTAGAAATACAGGAACTGAAGCTTTCTTT.